This entry is about one TCR beta chain. The ends were cut back, 7 bases at V and 5 bases at J, with 15 bases in the middle. Germline lookup yields CDR1 KGHSH and CDR2 LQKENI. CDR3 length: 13 residues. The assay was immunoSEQ multiplex PCR, and TCRdb's table has in-frame clones only and misses some. The sample shows about 120,000 clones, 70% to 90% of them seen only once. The source of the sample is a study of T cell responses to AZD1222 COVID-19 vaccine. This material consisted of peripheral blood, taken on day 0 of MenACWY control vaccination. The rearrangement uses TRBV18 and TRBJ2-7, with a weak D call TRBD1 (6 bases). The TCR comes from an adult in good health. CDR3 nucleotide sequence: TGTGCCAGCTGCCTGGGGGCGCGCGACGAGCAGTACTTC. Its translation: CASCLGARDEQYF.